The source of this T cell receptor (beta chain) is a study of T cells in tumors after PD-1 blockade. Overall study: Prior checkpoint blockade, systemic immunosuppressant use, or anti-cancer therapy within 4 weeks excluded patients. During anti-PD-1 treatment, some patients continued daily vismodegib 150 mg. Study outcomes and limitations: Peripheral recruitment is suggested, as some novel exhausted tumor clones were in pre-treatment blood.

CDR3 length equals 15 residues. CDR1 SGHRS and CDR2 YFSETQ come from the germline V gene. V lost 1 base and J 10 bases, leaving 15 bases between the germline ends. Template: tumor biopsy or peripheral blood genomic DNA, roughly 600-6,004 ng per sample. The protocol was immunoSEQ multiplex PCR, while the TCRdb copy is restricted to in-frame clones and leaves out a portion. The data contain 54,000 or so clones, around 80% of them singletons. In the case of this clone: Its antigen is not known.

The chain links TRBV5-1 to TRBJ1-6; D might be TRBD1 (5 bases). The TCR comes from a human donor with basal cell carcinoma. The source material was PBMCs, sampled before anti-PD-1 treatment. The CDR3 DNA follows: TGCGCCAGCAGCTTGAGTGGGCAGGGTAGATCACCCCTCCACTTT. The encoded protein is CASSLSGQGRSPLHF.